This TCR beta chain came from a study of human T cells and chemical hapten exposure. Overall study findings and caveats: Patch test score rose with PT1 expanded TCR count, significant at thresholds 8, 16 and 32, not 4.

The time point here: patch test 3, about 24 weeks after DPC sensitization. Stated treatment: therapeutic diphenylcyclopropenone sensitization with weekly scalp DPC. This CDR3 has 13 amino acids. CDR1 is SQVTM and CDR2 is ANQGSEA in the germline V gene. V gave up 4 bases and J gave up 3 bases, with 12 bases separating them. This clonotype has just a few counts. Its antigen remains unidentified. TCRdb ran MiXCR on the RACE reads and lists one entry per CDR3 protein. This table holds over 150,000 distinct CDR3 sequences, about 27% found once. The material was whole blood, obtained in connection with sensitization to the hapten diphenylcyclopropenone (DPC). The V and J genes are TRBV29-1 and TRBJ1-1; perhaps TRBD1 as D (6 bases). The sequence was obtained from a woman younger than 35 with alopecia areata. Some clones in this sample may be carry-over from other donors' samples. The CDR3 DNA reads TGCAGCGTTGTGAGGGGGAGGGACACTGAAGCTTTCTTT. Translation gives CSVVRGRDTEAFF.